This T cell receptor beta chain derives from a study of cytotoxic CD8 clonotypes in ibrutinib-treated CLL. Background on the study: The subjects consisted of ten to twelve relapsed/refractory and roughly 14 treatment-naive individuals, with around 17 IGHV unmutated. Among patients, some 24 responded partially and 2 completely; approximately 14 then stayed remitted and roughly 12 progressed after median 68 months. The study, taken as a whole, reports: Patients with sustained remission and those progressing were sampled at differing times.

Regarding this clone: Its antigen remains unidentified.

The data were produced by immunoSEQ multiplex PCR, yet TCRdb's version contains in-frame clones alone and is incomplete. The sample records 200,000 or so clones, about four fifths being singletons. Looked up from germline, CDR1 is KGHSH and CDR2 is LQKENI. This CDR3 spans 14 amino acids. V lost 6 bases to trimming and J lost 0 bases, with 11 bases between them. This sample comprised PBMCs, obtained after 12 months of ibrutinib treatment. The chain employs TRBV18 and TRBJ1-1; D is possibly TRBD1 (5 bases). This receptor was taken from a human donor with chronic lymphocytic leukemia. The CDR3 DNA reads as TGTGCCAGCTCCCAGGGTCCTATGAACACTGAAGCTTTCTTT. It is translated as CASSQGPMNTEAFF.